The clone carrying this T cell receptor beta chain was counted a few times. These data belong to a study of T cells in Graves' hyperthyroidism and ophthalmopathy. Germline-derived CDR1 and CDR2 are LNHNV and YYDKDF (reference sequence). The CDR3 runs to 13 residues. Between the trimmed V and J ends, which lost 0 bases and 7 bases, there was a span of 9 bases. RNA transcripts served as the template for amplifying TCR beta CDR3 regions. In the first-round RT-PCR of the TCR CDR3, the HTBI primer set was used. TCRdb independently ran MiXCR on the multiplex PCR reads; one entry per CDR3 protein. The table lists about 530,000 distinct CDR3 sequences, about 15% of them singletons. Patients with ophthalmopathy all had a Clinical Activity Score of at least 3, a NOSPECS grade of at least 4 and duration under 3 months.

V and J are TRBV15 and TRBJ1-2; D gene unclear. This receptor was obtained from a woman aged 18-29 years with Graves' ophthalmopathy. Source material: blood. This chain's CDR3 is CATSRDRQAGYTF. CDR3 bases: TGTGCCACCAGCAGAGATAGGCAGGCTGGCTACACCTTC. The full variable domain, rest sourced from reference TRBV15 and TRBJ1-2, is DAMVIQNPRYQVTQFGKPVTLSCSQTLNHNVMYWYQQKSSQAPKLLFHYYDKDFNNEADTPDNFQSRRPNTSFCFLDIRSPGLGDTAMYLCATSRDRQAGYTFGSGTRLTVV.